These T cell receptor beta chains were read from a single sample in a study of graft-versus-host responses after intestinal transplantation. No antigen has been identified for these receptors. The repertoire was sequenced with immunoSEQ multiplex PCR; TCRdb's copy has only in-frame clones and lacks some. The sample records about 90,000 clones, approximately 92% being singletons. The specimen was unstimulated CD8+ T cells sorted from spleen or lymph node cells, collected before intestinal transplant. The receptors here all came from a human donor who received an intestinal transplant. CDR3s include the opening cysteine and the closing phenylalanine or tryptophan. A D gene is named only where the DNA matches it firmly. Expanded clones are given a class, and other clones once, few, many or no size at all.

size,J,V,D,DNA,CDR3
-,TRBJ1-4,TRBV27,TRBD1,TGTGCCAGCAGTTCACCACAGGGGAATGATGAAAAACTGTTTTTT,CASSSPQGNDEKLFF
-,TRBJ1-1,TRBV27,TRBD1,TGTGCCAGCAGTTTATCGGGGACAGGGGTCGCTTTCTTT,CASSLSGTGVAFF
-,TRBJ2-7,TRBV21-1,-,TGTGCCAGCAGCGTTACGGTAGTTGGCTCCTACGAGCAGTACTTC,CASSVTVVGSYEQYF
-,TRBJ2-1,TRBV5-5,TRBD2,TGTGCCAGCAGCTCAAAGGCGGCACTAGCGGGGAAAGGTGAGCAGTTCTTC,CASSSKAALAGKGEQFF
once,TRBJ1-1,TRBV11-1,-,TGTGCCAGCAGCTTACTGGCAGGGGCGAACACTGAAGCTTTCTTT,CASSLLAGANTEAFF
-,TRBJ1-1,TRBV20-1,-,TGCAGTGCCGCGCCCGGGACTGAAGCTTTCTTT,CSAAPGTEAFF
-,TRBJ1-1,TRBV5-5,TRBD1,TGTGCCAGCAGCTTGGCCCTGACAGGGGCTTTTGAAGCTTTCTTT,CASSLALTGAFEAFF
-,TRBJ2-5,TRBV7-9,TRBD2,TGTGCCAGCAGCTTTTTGCTAGCGGCCCAAGAGACCCAGTACTTC,CASSFLLAAQETQYF
-,TRBJ2-1,TRBV30,-,TGTGCCTGGAGTGTATTGGGCAGCTCCTACAATGAGCAGTTCTTC,CAWSVLGSSYNEQFF
once,TRBJ2-3,TRBV5-5,TRBD2,TGTGCCAGCAGCCTAGGGACTACTCTGACAGATACGCAATATTTT,CASSLGTTLTDTQYF
-,TRBJ1-1,TRBV28,-,TGTGCCAGCAGTTTCGCAGGGCCGAACACTGAAGCTTTCTTT,CASSFAGPNTEAFF
-,TRBJ1-1,TRBV25-1,-,TGTGCCAGCAGTGCGGGACAGAACACTGAAGCTTTCTTT,CASSAGQNTEAFF
once,TRBJ2-7,TRBV11-3,TRBD1,TGTGCCAGCAGCAGTGGGACAGCCTACTACGAGCAGTACTTC,CASSSGTAYYEQYF
-,TRBJ1-2,TRBV2,-,TGTGCCAGCAGTGATCTCCACGGGTATGAATATGGCTACACCTTC,CASSDLHGYEYGYTF
-,TRBJ1-2,TRBV6-5,-,TGTGCCAGCAGCCGGGAGGGCTATGGCTACACCTTC,CASSREGYGYTF
once,TRBJ2-1,TRBV19,TRBD2,TGTGCCAGTAGCGACGCTAGCGGATCCTACAATGAGCAGTTCTTC,CASSDASGSYNEQFF
-,TRBJ2-7,TRBV5-1,-,TGCGCCAGCAGCTTGGGTGGCGGGCTATCCTACGAGCAGTACTTC,CASSLGGGLSYEQYF
-,TRBJ2-1,TRBV10-1,TRBD2,TGCGCCGCCTATTCTGGGGGGGTCTCCTACAATGAGCAGTTCTTC,CAAYSGGVSYNEQFF
-,TRBJ1-1,TRBV19,-,TGTGCCAGTAGTATCGGGCTGGGAGTTTTGAACACTGAAGCTTTCTTT,CASSIGLGVLNTEAFF
-,TRBJ2-3,TRBV5-6,-,TGTGCCAGCAGCACCTCTCCGGGGGCAGATACGCAGTATTTT,CASSTSPGADTQYF
few,TRBJ2-3,TRBV30,-,TGTGCCTGGAGTCGTTCGTGGGAGTCTAGCACAGATACGCAGTATTTT,CAWSRSWESSTDTQYF
-,TRBJ2-7,TRBV4-3,-,TGCGCCAGCAGCCAAGATCCCGGGGATTTCTACGAGCAGTACTTC,CASSQDPGDFYEQYF
-,TRBJ2-3,TRBV19,TRBD2,TGTGCCAGTAGTTGGGGGGGATGGGCGTCAGATACGCAGTATTTT,CASSWGGWASDTQYF
-,TRBJ2-1,TRBV25-1,TRBD2,TGTGCCAGCAGTGAATTCACTAGCGGCAATGAGCAGTTCTTC,CASSEFTSGNEQFF
-,TRBJ2-7,TRBV28,TRBD2,TGTGCCAGCAGTTTCTTGGCGGGAGTCGAGCAGTACTTC,CASSFLAGVEQYF
-,TRBJ2-3,TRBV2,-,TGTGCCAGCAGTGAAGCGCTTCAAGGGGACACAGATACGCAGTATTTT,CASSEALQGDTDTQYF
-,TRBJ2-5,TRBV11-1,TRBD1,TGTGCCAGCAGCTTAAGCACAGGGGGCTTGGAGACCCAGTACTTC,CASSLSTGGLETQYF
-,TRBJ2-7,TRBV4-1,TRBD2,TGCGCCAGCAGCCAAGATTACGGGCGGGAGGGGGACGGCGAGCAGTACTTC,CASSQDYGREGDGEQYF
-,TRBJ2-7,TRBV27,-,TGTGCCAGCAGTTTACCCGGACAGCAGACCTACGAGCAGTACTTC,CASSLPGQQTYEQYF
-,TRBJ2-5,TRBV5-1,-,TGCGCCAGCGCCTACGGGGAAGAGACCCAGTACTTC,CASAYGEETQYF
-,TRBJ1-1,TRBV18,-,TGTGCCAGCTCTCCCGGGACAGAAGCTTTCTTT,CASSPGTEAFF
-,TRBJ2-1,TRBV9,-,TGTGCCAGCAGCGCGGCGACAGTCTACAATGAGCAGTTCTTC,CASSAATVYNEQFF
-,TRBJ2-2,TRBV7-2,TRBD1,TGTGCCAGCAGCTTTCCGAGACAGGGGATAGCGAACACCGGGGAGCTGTTTTTT,CASSFPRQGIANTGELFF
-,TRBJ1-1,TRBV19,TRBD1,TGTGCCAGTAGTATGGGACAGGGGAACACTGAAGCTTTCTTT,CASSMGQGNTEAFF
-,TRBJ1-1,TRBV4-1,TRBD1,TGCGCCAGCAGCCCAACCGGGACAGGGAATAGTCGCACTGAAGCTTTCTTT,CASSPTGTGNSRTEAFF
-,TRBJ2-2,TRBV27,-,TGTGCCAGCAGCGAGGGTGGGGAGCTGTTTTTT,CASSEGGELFF
-,TRBJ2-7,TRBV7-9,TRBD1,TGTGCCAGCAGCTTGAGCAGGGGGCTCTACTACGAGCAGTACTTC,CASSLSRGLYYEQYF
-,TRBJ2-5,TRBV7-6,-,TGTGCCAGCAGCCTCGACTTAGCGAGGGGGGAGACCCAGTACTTC,CASSLDLARGETQYF
-,TRBJ2-7,TRBV7-7,-,TGTGCCAGCAGCTTAGGAGCGCGATACGAGCAGTACTTC,CASSLGARYEQYF
-,TRBJ1-1,TRBV6-5,-,TGTGCCAGCAGTTACGGAGATATGAACACTGAAGCTTTCTTT,CASSYGDMNTEAFF
-,TRBJ1-1,TRBV6-1,TRBD1,TGTGCCAGCAGTGAGCTCAGGGGGTCGAGGACTGAAGCTTTCTTT,CASSELRGSRTEAFF
-,TRBJ2-2,TRBV27,-,TGTGCCAGCAGTTTAATAGAGAACACCGGGGAGCTGTTTTTT,CASSLIENTGELFF
-,TRBJ2-6,TRBV11-3,-,TGTGCCAGCAGCTTACCAACAAGCTCTGGGGCCAACGTCCTGACTTTC,CASSLPTSSGANVLTF
-,TRBJ1-1,TRBV7-9,-,TGTGCCAGCAGCTTAGGTGGGGGGAATGAAGCTTTCTTT,CASSLGGGNEAFF
-,TRBJ1-1,TRBV5-6,-,TGTGCCAGCAGCTTCCCAACGGGGGGCACTGAAGCTTTCTTT,CASSFPTGGTEAFF
-,TRBJ2-2,TRBV11-2,-,TGTGCCAGCAGCTTAGCGCTAGCGTTAGGAGGGGAGCTGTTTTTT,CASSLALALGGELFF
-,TRBJ2-1,TRBV6-1,-,TGTGCCAGCATTCCAGAATTCTACAATGAGCAGTTCTTC,CASIPEFYNEQFF
-,TRBJ2-1,TRBV10-3,TRBD2,TGTGCCATCAGCCCAGTGCTAGCGGGGGCGGAGGGGACATTCGAGCAGTTCTTC,CAISPVLAGAEGTFEQFF
-,TRBJ1-2,TRBV30,-,TGTGCTCAACCCCCCTTCGCAGGGTTCTATGGCTACACCTTC,CAQPPFAGFYGYTF
-,TRBJ2-7,TRBV6-1,TRBD1,TGTGCCAGCAGTGCCCGCCGGGACAGGGTGTACGAGCAGTACTTC,CASSARRDRVYEQYF
-,TRBJ2-1,TRBV11-2,TRBD2,TGTGCCAGCAGCTTTATCACGGGACTAGGGGGCAATGAGCAGTTCTTC,CASSFITGLGGNEQFF
-,TRBJ2-5,TRBV10-3,-,TGTGCCATCAGGCTCTCACACGAAGAGACCCAGTACTTC,CAIRLSHEETQYF
once,TRBJ1-1,TRBV5-1,-,TGCGCCAGCAGCTTGAGCTCCGGGACACTGAACACTGAAGCTTTCTTT,CASSLSSGTLNTEAFF
-,TRBJ2-1,TRBV4-2,TRBD1,TGTGCCAGCAGCCAATCTGGATATACCGGGACAGCGATCAATGAGCAGTTCTTC,CASSQSGYTGTAINEQFF